This T cell receptor (beta chain) emerged from a study of blood T cells in healthy people across ages. Study findings and constraints: Across the age range, TCR beta diversity per million T cells fell in a roughly linear way.

For the second PCR, which ran for 7 to 11 cycles, a sample-barcoded 5' primer and a J-beta primer mix were used. At least 2.5 million CDR3-containing paired-end reads were obtained per sample. TCRdb processed the 5' RACE reads anew with MiXCR; each CDR3 protein has one entry. The sample contains approximately 960,000 distinct CDR3 sequences, about 27% of which appear only once. This clonotype was counted many times. Its antigen remains unidentified. Another study also made use of these data, one on T cells of mothers and their children. That paper notes: When the second PCR was run, its M1S primer added sample barcodes and 2-4 random nucleotides. Slightly higher, non-significant overlap characterized related mother-child pairs relative to unrelated pairs.

This TCR came from a woman between 40 and 50 years old in good health. The specimen sequenced was blood.

This chain's CDR3 is CASNEGGETQYF. Here the CDR3 DNA reads TGTGCCAGCAACGAGGGGGGGGAGACCCAGTACTTC. The chain couples TRBV6-5 to TRBJ2-5, with D possibly TRBD2 on 7 matching bases. V lost 7 bases and J lost 5, with 11 bases in between. Germline CDR1 reads MNHEY; CDR2 reads SVGAGI. CDR3 length equals 12 residues.